This entry features one T cell receptor (beta chain) sequence. The antigen remains unidentified. The PCR was carried out with 60 Vbeta primers and 13 Jbeta primers. This table comes from immunoSEQ multiplex PCR, and its TCRdb copy is limited to in-frame clones, with some not included. The data hold around 120,000 clones, with around three quarters observed a single time. This entry belongs to a study of cytomegalovirus exposure and HLA in healthy donors. General study points: TRBV6-2, TRBV6-3 and other indistinguishable V segments were excluded. There was a cluster of highly shared sequence variants that was likely a sequencing artifact. Per published reports, the classifier diagnosed cytomegalovirus status with high specificity and sensitivity.

The CDR3 sequence is 10 residues long. V was pared by 6 bases and J by 4 bases, with 6 bases between. Per the germline V gene, CDR1 is DFQATT and CDR2 is SNEGSKA (reference sequence). This receptor was obtained from a woman in her thirties or forties in good health and CMV-seronegative. The chain has TRBV20-1 and TRBJ2-5; D not certain. Material: PBMCs. For the CDR3, the DNA is TGCAGTGCGTTCCGAGAGACCCAGTACTTC. Translation: CSAFRETQYF.